This T cell receptor (beta chain) originates from a study of CD8+ T cells in alopecia areata. About the study: Treated patients were given 5 to 10 mg oral tofacitinib twice daily. Tofacitinib ran 6 to 18 months, followed by 6 months off drug. Findings and caveats of the study: Affected scalp, especially in alopecia totalis/universalis, had a higher clonality than normal scalp did.

Extraction of RNA preceded its reverse transcription into cDNA, which served as the sequencing template. Sequenced by immunoSEQ multiplex PCR; TCRdb stores in-frame clones only, minus some. The table shows around 130,000 clones, with about 57% occurring only once. Turning to this clone: Its specificity is unknown.

The input for sequencing was CD4+ T cells sorted from blood, taken at week 0. The sequence was obtained from a human donor with alopecia areata.

CDR3 sequence (DNA): TGTGCCAGCAGCTTGGGGGGGAGCTATGGCTACACCTTC. Its translation is CASSLGGSYGYTF. This chain joins TRBV5-4 and TRBJ1-2; D is perhaps TRBD1 (5 bases). Trimming cost V 0 bases and J 4 bases, with 7 bases left between them. This CDR3 comprises 13 residues. Per the germline V gene, CDR1 is SGHNT and CDR2 is YYREEE (reference sequence).